This is a list of T cell receptor beta chains from one sample in a study of OX40 agonist ivuxolimab in advanced cancers. Assay: immunoSEQ multiplex PCR; the TCRdb copy retains only in-frame clones and omits some. The sample shows approximately 77,000 clones, roughly 91% of them seen only once. The sequencing used CD4+ or CD8+ T cells sorted from blood, collected in a trial of the OX40 agonist ivuxolimab. Source of these receptors: an adult with an advanced solid tumor such as melanoma, head and neck, liver or kidney cancer. CDR3s include the opening cysteine and the closing phenylalanine or tryptophan. The D gene is left open where the match is weak. The listing skips clone size in some rows; elsewhere it reads once, few, many or a size class.

CDR3 DNA,CDR3 protein,V gene,J gene,D gene,clone size
TGTGCCAGCAGCTTTTGGGACAGGGGATGGGGCGAGCAGTACTTC,CASSFWDRGWGEQYF,TRBV7-2,TRBJ2-7,TRBD1,.
TGTGCCAGCAGTTCTGTAGTCTCTGGAAACACCATATATTTT,CASSSVVSGNTIYF,TRBV6-5,TRBJ1-3,.,.
TGTGCCAGCAGCGCGATCCGGGACAGGAATCAGCCCCAGCATTTT,CASSAIRDRNQPQHF,TRBV7-2,TRBJ1-5,TRBD1,.
TGCGCCAGCAGTCACCGATGCACCGGGACTAGCGGGAGGGCCTCCTACAATGAGCAGTTCTTC,CASSHRCTGTSGRASYNEQFF,TRBV23-1,TRBJ2-1,TRBD2,.
TGTGCCAGCAGTTACTCATACGGGACAGTTAACACTGAAGCTTTCTTT,CASSYSYGTVNTEAFF,TRBV6-5,TRBJ1-1,TRBD1,.
TGTGCCAGCAGCCCAACCCGCGACGGTGAAGCTTTCTTT,CASSPTRDGEAFF,TRBV7-9,TRBJ1-1,.,once
TGTGCCAGCAGCTTAGTGCAGGGGGCACCCGTACGGTACTTC,CASSLVQGAPVRYF,TRBV11-3,TRBJ2-7,TRBD1,few
TGTGCCAGTGGACCACAGGGGGCGACCAATCAGCCCCAGCATTTT,CASGPQGATNQPQHF,TRBV19,TRBJ1-5,TRBD1,.
TGTGCCAGCAGCCAGATGGAACTTTATGGCTACACCTTC,CASSQMELYGYTF,TRBV7-8,TRBJ1-2,.,.
TGTGCCAGCAGCTCGCGCGCAGGGGGCGGTAATTACGGCTACACCTTC,CASSSRAGGGNYGYTF,TRBV7-2,TRBJ1-2,TRBD1,.
TGTGCCAGCAGCCCCGGGGGGAGAGGAGAGACCCAGTACTTC,CASSPGGRGETQYF,TRBV28,TRBJ2-5,TRBD2,.
TGTGCCAGCAGCTTGAGTAGCGGGGCCAACAATGAGCAGTTCTTC,CASSLSSGANNEQFF,TRBV5-4,TRBJ2-1,TRBD2,.
TGTGCTAGTGGTTTGGTACCTAGCGGTTCCTACAATGAGCAGTTCTTC,CASGLVPSGSYNEQFF,TRBV12-5,TRBJ2-1,TRBD2,.
TGTGCCAGCAGCTTGTTGGGGAGGGAAACTGAAGCTTTCTTT,CASSLLGRETEAFF,TRBV5-6,TRBJ1-1,.,few
TGTGCCAGCAGCTTGGGCCCACCGATGAGGAGCAATCAGCCCCAGCATTTT,CASSLGPPMRSNQPQHF,TRBV2,TRBJ1-5,.,.
TGTGCCAGTTCTGTGGGGGGCTACCAAGAGACCCAGTACTTC,CASSVGGYQETQYF,TRBV28,TRBJ2-5,.,.
TGTGCTAGTGGTTTGGTACTGTCGAGGGAGAGGACCTACAATGAGCAGTTCTTC,CASGLVLSRERTYNEQFF,TRBV12-5,TRBJ2-1,.,.
TGTGCCAGTACCCTAGGGACAGGGGTACATCAGCCCCAGCATTTT,CASTLGTGVHQPQHF,TRBV19,TRBJ1-5,TRBD1,few
TGTGCCAGCAGCTTCCCCTCGGGGGGGGCCTACGAGCAGTACTTC,CASSFPSGGAYEQYF,TRBV11-2,TRBJ2-7,TRBD2,.
TGTGCCAGCAGCTTACCGCCAGGGGGGGCTGAAGCTTTCTTT,CASSLPPGGAEAFF,TRBV7-2,TRBJ1-1,TRBD1,.
TGCGCCAGCAGCTTGTCGGGGGTCTCAGACACCGGGGAGCTGTTTTTT,CASSLSGVSDTGELFF,TRBV5-1,TRBJ2-2,.,once
TGTGCCAGCAGACCTCCTAGCGGGGGGGAGGGGAATGAGCAGTTCTTC,CASRPPSGGEGNEQFF,TRBV7-2,TRBJ2-1,TRBD2,once
TGTGCCAGCAGCGTAGTGGGTAGCACAGATACGCAGTATTTT,CASSVVGSTDTQYF,TRBV9,TRBJ2-3,.,.
TGTGCCAGCAGCCTATCTTTCGACTTGACCGGGGAGCTGTTTTTT,CASSLSFDLTGELFF,TRBV11-3,TRBJ2-2,.,.
TGTGCCAGCAGCTTAGCGCAGGGGTTGGGCACAGATACGCAGTATTTT,CASSLAQGLGTDTQYF,TRBV7-8,TRBJ2-3,.,.
TGTGCCAGCCCCCCCCCGGGGGCGTGGAGCGAGCAGTACTTC,CASPPPGAWSEQYF,TRBV28,TRBJ2-7,.,once
TGCGCCAGCAGTGACAGAGTCAACTATGGCTACACCTTC,CASSDRVNYGYTF,TRBV10-1,TRBJ1-2,.,.
TGTGCCAGCAGCTTAGTCGGGGCTAGCGGCCTATACAATGAGCAGTTCTTC,CASSLVGASGLYNEQFF,TRBV11-2,TRBJ2-1,TRBD2,.
TGTGCCAGCAGTTTATCAAACAGGGGTACCACAGATACGCAGTATTTT,CASSLSNRGTTDTQYF,TRBV27,TRBJ2-3,TRBD1,.
TGTGCCAGCAGCCCCGCCGAGATAAGCCGGGGAGGCACTGAAGCTTTCTTT,CASSPAEISRGGTEAFF,TRBV7-2,TRBJ1-1,.,.
TGTGCCAGCAGCTTGGGGCAGGGCCTATATGGTGGCTACACCTTC,CASSLGQGLYGGYTF,TRBV5-6,TRBJ1-2,.,.
TGTGCCAGCAGTACGACGACAGGGGCGAATGAAAAACTGTTTTTT,CASSTTTGANEKLFF,TRBV6-5,TRBJ1-4,TRBD1,.
TGTGCCAGTAGACAGACAGGGGGGCCCTACGAGCAGTACTTC,CASRQTGGPYEQYF,TRBV19,TRBJ2-7,TRBD1,once
TGCGCCAGCAGTCCTCAAAAATGGACGGAACTAGACTTGATCTCCTACGAGCAGTACTTC,CASSPQKWTELDLISYEQYF,TRBV23-1,TRBJ2-7,.,once
TGTGCCAGCAGCTTAGAGGGGGGAGTAGCCTACAATGAGCAGTTCTTC,CASSLEGGVAYNEQFF,TRBV7-6,TRBJ2-1,.,.
TGTGCCAGTTCAAGCGGGAATGAGCAGTTCTTC,CASSSGNEQFF,TRBV5-5,TRBJ2-1,.,once
TGTGCCAGCCGGTTTTACGATCGGGAGGACGAGCAGTACTTC,CASRFYDREDEQYF,TRBV7-8,TRBJ2-7,TRBD2,once
TGCAGCGTTGCGGACCGGGGCTACACCTTC,CSVADRGYTF,TRBV29-1,TRBJ1-2,.,.
TGTGCCAGCAGCTTATCGGCAACCCTCACAGATACGCAGTATTTT,CASSLSATLTDTQYF,TRBV7-8,TRBJ2-3,.,.
TGTGCCAGCACCCCGAGCGGGGACCTCTACAATGAGCAGTTCTTC,CASTPSGDLYNEQFF,TRBV27,TRBJ2-1,TRBD2,.
TGTGCCAGCAGTGAACCTATTAACTATGGCTACACCTTC,CASSEPINYGYTF,TRBV6-1,TRBJ1-2,.,.
TGTGCCAGCTCACCCCCGGGACTAGCGAAAGCCTACGAGCAGTACTTC,CASSPPGLAKAYEQYF,TRBV18,TRBJ2-7,TRBD2,.
TGCGCCAGCAGCTTTCTAGCGGGAGTGGATGAGCAGTTCTTC,CASSFLAGVDEQFF,TRBV5-1,TRBJ2-1,TRBD2,.
TGCGCCAGCAGCTTGGTCGGGGATATCAATTCACCCCTCCACTTT,CASSLVGDINSPLHF,TRBV5-1,TRBJ1-6,.,.
TGTGCCAGCAGCTTAGCCGGGACAGGGGCCTATGGCTACACCTTC,CASSLAGTGAYGYTF,TRBV7-9,TRBJ1-2,TRBD1,.
TGTGCCAGCAGGCGACAGGTTAATCAGCCCCAGCATTTT,CASRRQVNQPQHF,TRBV6-4,TRBJ1-5,.,.
TGTGCCAGCAGTGGGGCCACACAGGGATCTAGCAATCAGCCCCAGCATTTT,CASSGATQGSSNQPQHF,TRBV6-1,TRBJ1-5,.,.
TGTGCCAGCAGCTTAACCCCCGAGCAGTTCTTTGTAGGGGGAACTCAGCCCCAGCATTTT,CASSLTPEQFFVGGTQPQHF,TRBV11-3,TRBJ1-5,.,.
TGTGCCTCCAAAACCCGGACAGCAAACTATGGCTACACCTTC,CASKTRTANYGYTF,TRBV2,TRBJ1-2,.,.
TGTGCCAGCAGTCGTGGACATTACACAGATACGCAGTATTTT,CASSRGHYTDTQYF,TRBV5-8,TRBJ2-3,.,.
TGTGCCAGCAGCTCCGCGGGAGGGGCCCTCGAGCAGTACTTC,CASSSAGGALEQYF,TRBV7-9,TRBJ2-7,TRBD2,.
TGCGCCAGCAGCTTGGGGACAGGGAACACTGAAGCTTTCTTT,CASSLGTGNTEAFF,TRBV5-1,TRBJ1-1,TRBD1,.
TGTGCCAGTAGTATAGGCCCGGGACTAGCGTCCTACGAGCAGTACTTC,CASSIGPGLASYEQYF,TRBV19,TRBJ2-7,TRBD2,once
TGTGCCAGCAGCCGCACCCGGGGAGAGACCCAGTACTTC,CASSRTRGETQYF,TRBV7-9,TRBJ2-5,.,.
TGTGCCAGCAGAATAGCGGGATTAGGGCCCTTCACCGGGGAGCTGTTTTTT,CASRIAGLGPFTGELFF,TRBV7-2,TRBJ2-2,TRBD2,.
TGCGCCAGTTCCCGGACAGCTAATAATTCACCCCTCCACTTT,CASSRTANNSPLHF,TRBV10-1,TRBJ1-6,.,.
TGTGCCAGCAGCTCCCGAATAGCGGGGGCCCTAACATCCTACAATGAGCAGTTCTTC,CASSSRIAGALTSYNEQFF,TRBV11-2,TRBJ2-1,TRBD2,.
TGTGCCACCAGCAGGCCCCTTAGCGGGAGGCGCGAGCAGTACTTC,CATSRPLSGRREQYF,TRBV15,TRBJ2-7,TRBD2,.